This paragraph reports one TCR beta chain. The CDR3 consists of 16 residues. The data are from a study of shared clonotypes between healthy human individuals. Study overall: Two women and a few men aged 18 to 49 made up the donors.

Each replicate PCR on the sorted subsets used roughly 210 ng DNA (around 30,000 T cell genomes). Some clones are missing from TCRdb's copy, which holds only in-frame ones; the method was immunoSEQ multiplex PCR. The sample records some 2,000,000 clones, approximately 95% being singletons. The naive CD8 population came from CD45RO-negative cells selected for CCR7, without terminally differentiated effector memory CD45RA+ cells. The receptor's source is a man aged 18-30 years in good health. The V gene is TRBV21-1, the J gene TRBJ2-1; whether TRBD2, the table's D call, matches the DNA was not checked. TRBV21-1 is deemed a pseudogene. Specimen: naive CD8+ T cells sorted from blood. The CDR3 region is CASPYLAGGFYNEQFF. DNA for the CDR3: TGTGCCAGCCCCTATCTGGCGGGAGGATTCTACAATGAGCAGTTCTTC.